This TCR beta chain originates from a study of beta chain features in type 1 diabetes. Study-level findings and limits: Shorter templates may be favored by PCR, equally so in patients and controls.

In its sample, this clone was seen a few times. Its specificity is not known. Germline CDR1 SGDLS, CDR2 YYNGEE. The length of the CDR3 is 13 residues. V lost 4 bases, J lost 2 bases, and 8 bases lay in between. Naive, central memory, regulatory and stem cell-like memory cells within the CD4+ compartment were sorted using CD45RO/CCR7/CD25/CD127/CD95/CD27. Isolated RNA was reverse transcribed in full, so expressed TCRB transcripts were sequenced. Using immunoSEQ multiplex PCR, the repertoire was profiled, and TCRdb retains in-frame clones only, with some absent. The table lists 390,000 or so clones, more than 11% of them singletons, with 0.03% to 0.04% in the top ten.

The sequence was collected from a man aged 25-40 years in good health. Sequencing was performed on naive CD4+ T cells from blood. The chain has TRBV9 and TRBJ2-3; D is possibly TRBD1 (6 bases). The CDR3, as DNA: TGTGCCAGCAGCAGGGGGACCACAGATACGCAGTATTTT. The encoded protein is CASSRGTTDTQYF.